Reported below is one T cell receptor beta chain. This entry is derived from a study of STAT5B mutations in CD4+ large granular lymphocyte leukemia. TCRdb's table, derived via immunoSEQ multiplex PCR, lists solely in-frame clones and lacks some. In the table there are roughly 40,000 clones, roughly 79% of which are singletons. V was clipped by 1 base and J by 0 bases; unmatched bases: 6. The CDR3 sequence is 17 residues long. Germline lookup yields CDR1 SGHDN and CDR2 FVKESK. Input material: CD4+ T cells from blood buffy coats. The clonotype originates from a human donor in good health. This sequence joins TRBV14 and TRBJ1-1; TRBD1 matches at 9 bases. CDR3 sequence (DNA): TGTGCCAGCAGCCAAGTGCGGGACAGGGCTTTGAACACTGAAGCTTTCTTT. Translating it yields CASSQVRDRALNTEAFF.